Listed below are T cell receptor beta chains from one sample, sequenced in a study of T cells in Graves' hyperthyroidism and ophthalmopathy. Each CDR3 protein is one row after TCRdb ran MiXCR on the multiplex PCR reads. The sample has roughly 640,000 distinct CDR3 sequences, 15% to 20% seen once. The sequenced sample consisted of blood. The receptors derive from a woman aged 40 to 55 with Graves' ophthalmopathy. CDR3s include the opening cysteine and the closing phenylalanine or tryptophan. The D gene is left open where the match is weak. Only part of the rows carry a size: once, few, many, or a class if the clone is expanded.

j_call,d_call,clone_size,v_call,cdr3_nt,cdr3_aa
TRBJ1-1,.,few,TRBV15,TGTGCCACCAGCGGCGGCACTGAAGCTTTCTTT,CATSGGTEAFF
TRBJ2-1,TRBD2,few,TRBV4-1,TGCGCCAGCAGCCAAGATTTGGCTAGCGGGGGGGCGAATGAGCAGTTCTTC,CASSQDLASGGANEQFF
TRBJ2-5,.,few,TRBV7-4,TGTGCCAGCCCATCGGGGATCCCGGGTCTTCATCGGGAGACCCAGTACTTC,CASPSGIPGLHRETQYF
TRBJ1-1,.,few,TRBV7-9,TGTGCCAGCAGCTTAGTCCTACTGAGGACTGAAGCTTTCTTT,CASSLVLLRTEAFF
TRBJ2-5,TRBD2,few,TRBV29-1,TGCAGCCACGCTAGCGGGGGGGCCCGGGAGACCCAGTACTTC,CSHASGGARETQYF
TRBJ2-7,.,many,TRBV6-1,TGTGCCAGTCAGGCCGACTACGAGCAGTACTTC,CASQADYEQYF
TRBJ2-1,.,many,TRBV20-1,TGCAGTGCTCGCCCTCGGGAGCACCTTTTGGATGAGCAGTTCTTC,CSARPREHLLDEQFF
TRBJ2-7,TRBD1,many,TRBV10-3,TGTGCCACCTGGGACAGGGGGCTGAGGGAGCAGTACTTC,CATWDRGLREQYF
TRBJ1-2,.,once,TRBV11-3,TGTGCCAGCAGCCACAGGACAGACTATGGCTACACCTTC,CASSHRTDYGYTF
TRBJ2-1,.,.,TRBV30,TGTGCCTGGAGTGTTGTTCCGGGAGAGCAGTTCTTC,CAWSVVPGEQFF
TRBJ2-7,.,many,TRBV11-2,TGTGCCAGCAGCTTAGATTACGGCTCCTACGAGCAGTACTTC,CASSLDYGSYEQYF
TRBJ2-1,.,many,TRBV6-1,TGTGCCAGCAGTGAATCGCCTAGCGAGTACAATGAGCAGTTCTTC,CASSESPSEYNEQFF
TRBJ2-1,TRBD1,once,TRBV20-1,TGCAGTGCTAGGGACAGGGCCTACAATGAGCAGTTCTTC,CSARDRAYNEQFF
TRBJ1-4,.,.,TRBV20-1,TGCAGTGCTAGACCCGCGAGTCGGGCAGGGCTTTGGGAAAAACTGTTTTTT,CSARPASRAGLWEKLFF
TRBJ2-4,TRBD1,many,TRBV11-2,TGTGCCAGCAGCATGGACAGGGGGGAAAACATTCAGTACTTC,CASSMDRGENIQYF
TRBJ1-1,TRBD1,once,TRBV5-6,TGTGCCAGCAGCTTGGACAGGGGTATGAACACTGAAGCTTTCTTT,CASSLDRGMNTEAFF
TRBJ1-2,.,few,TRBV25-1,TGTGCCAGCAGTGAGATCGGAGACTATGGCTACACCTTC,CASSEIGDYGYTF
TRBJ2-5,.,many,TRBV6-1,TGTGCCAGTTCGAAAACTACTAGCAGCGAGACCCAGTACTTC,CASSKTTSSETQYF
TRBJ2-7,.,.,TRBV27,TGTGCCAGCAGTTTAGAGCGTGACAATGAGCAGTACTTC,CASSLERDNEQYF
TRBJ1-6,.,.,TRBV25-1,TGTGCCAGCAGTGACCCGCGGACAGTCAATTCACCCCTCCACTTT,CASSDPRTVNSPLHF
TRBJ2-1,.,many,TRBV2,TGTGCCAGCAGTAATAGGCCAGACAATGAGCAGTTCTTC,CASSNRPDNEQFF
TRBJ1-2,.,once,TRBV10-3,TGTGCCATCTGCTTCGATGAGGTGGGTGGCTACACCTTC,CAICFDEVGGYTF
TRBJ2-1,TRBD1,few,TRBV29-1,TGCAGCGTCCCGGGACAGGGGAGGAATGAGCAGTTCTTC,CSVPGQGRNEQFF
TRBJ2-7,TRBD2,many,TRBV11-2,TGTGCCAGCAGCCCATGGACTAGCGGGACCTACGAGCAGTACTTC,CASSPWTSGTYEQYF
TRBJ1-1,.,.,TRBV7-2,TGTGCCAGCAGCTTATTTTCGTACACTGAAGCTTTCTTT,CASSLFSYTEAFF
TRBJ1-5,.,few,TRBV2,TGTGCCAGGGGTGGAACCGACAGCAATCAGCCCCAGCATTTT,CARGGTDSNQPQHF
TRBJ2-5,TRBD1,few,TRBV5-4,TGTGCCAGCAGCTTGGGAGGCCCTGGACAGGGCCAGACCCAGTACTTC,CASSLGGPGQGQTQYF
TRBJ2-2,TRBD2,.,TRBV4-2,TGTGCCAGCAGCCAAACGGGGGGAATGGACACCGGGGAGCTGTTTTTT,CASSQTGGMDTGELFF
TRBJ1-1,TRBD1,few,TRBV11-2,TGTGCCAGCAGCTTACTTCAGGGGGCAACTGAAGCTTTCTTT,CASSLLQGATEAFF
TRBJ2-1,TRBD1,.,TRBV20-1,TGCAGTGCAACAGGGGGCTGGAGGAATGAGCAGTTCTTC,CSATGGWRNEQFF
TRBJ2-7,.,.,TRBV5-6,TGTGCCAGCAGCTTATGGGTCAGACTCTACGAGCAGTACTTC,CASSLWVRLYEQYF
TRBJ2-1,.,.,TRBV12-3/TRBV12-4,TGTGCCAGCAGTTTAGCGAGGCGGGAAAATGAGCAGTTCTTC,CASSLARRENEQFF
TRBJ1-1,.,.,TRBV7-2,TGTGCCAGCAGCTTAAAGTACATATTGGGTAACGGGGCTTTCTTT,CASSLKYILGNGAFF
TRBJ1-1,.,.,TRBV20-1,TGCAGTGCTAGAGAGGCACTACGGGGGCTACCTGAAGCTTTCTTT,CSAREALRGLPEAFF
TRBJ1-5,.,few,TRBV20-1,TGCAGTGCTAGGTTGACAAGTGGTGAAAGCAATCAGCCCCAGCATTTT,CSARLTSGESNQPQHF
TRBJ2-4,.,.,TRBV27,TGTGCCAGCAGTTCCCAATCATGGGAACTAGCCAAAAACATTCAGTACTTC,CASSSQSWELAKNIQYF
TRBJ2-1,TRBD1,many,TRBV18,TGTGCCAGCTCACCAGACAGGGGAGGATTGCTCAATGAGCAGTTCTTC,CASSPDRGGLLNEQFF
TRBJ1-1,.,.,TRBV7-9,TGTGCCAGCAGACTCATCGGGGGGCGCGGAAACACTGAAGCTTTCTTT,CASRLIGGRGNTEAFF
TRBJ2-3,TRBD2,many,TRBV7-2,TGTGCCAGCAGCCAGAGGACTAGCGGCGTCGTTACAGATACGCAGTATTTT,CASSQRTSGVVTDTQYF
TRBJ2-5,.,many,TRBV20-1,TGCAGTGCCCCGCTACCTGGCGACCAAGAGACCCAGTACTTC,CSAPLPGDQETQYF
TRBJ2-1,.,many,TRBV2,TGTGCCAGCAGCCGAGACAGAGCTTCGTACAATGAGCAGTTCTTC,CASSRDRASYNEQFF
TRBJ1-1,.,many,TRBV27,TGTGCCAGCAGAAGGAAGCCGAACACTGAAGCTTTCTTT,CASRRKPNTEAFF
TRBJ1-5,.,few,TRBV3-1,TGTGCCAGCAGCCAAGGGCAGGGTGGGGCCTATAGCAATCAGCCCCAGCATTTT,CASSQGQGGAYSNQPQHF